This entry lists 10 T cell receptor beta chains sequenced from one sample in a study of blood T cell repertoires in COVID-19. Measured with immunoSEQ multiplex PCR; TCRdb has only the in-frame clones, and not every one. The table includes approximately 80,000 clones, approximately 88% detected once. The sequenced sample consisted of peripheral blood. The receptors were sampled from an elderly woman with acute or convalescent COVID-19.

The J gene is TRBJ2-7, the V gene TRBV2, with D maybe TRBD1 (6 bases). This CDR3 spans 12 amino acids. The V gene's germline CDR1 is SNHLY and CDR2 FYNNEI. The germline V and J ends were trimmed by 4 bases and 2 bases, with 6 bases remaining between them. Here the CDR3 reads CASSGTAYEQYF. The CDR3 DNA sequence: TGTGCCAGCAGTGGGACAGCCTACGAGCAGTACTTC.

V usage is TRBV6-1 and J usage is TRBJ2-6, with 12 bases identical to TRBD1. CDR3 size: 19 residues. V dropped 4 bases and J dropped 2; count of bases not matched to a gene: 9. Germline V gene data show CDR1 as MNHNS and CDR2 as SASEGT. The chain's CDR3 is CASSGDRGLPGAGANVLTF. DNA for the CDR3: TGTGCCAGCAGTGGGGACAGGGGGCTCCCCGGAGCTGGGGCCAACGTCCTGACTTTC.

The chain combines TRBV19 with TRBJ2-1, with 13 positions matching TRBD2. The CDR3 consists of 15 residues. V lost 7 bases to trimming and J lost 2 bases; unmatched junction nucleotides: 2. Germline lookup yields CDR1 LNHDA and CDR2 SQIVND (reference sequence). The CDR3 is CASIGTSGAYNEQFF. In DNA, the CDR3 is TGTGCCAGTATCGGGACTAGCGGGGCCTACAATGAGCAGTTCTTC.

CDR3 in DNA: TGTGCCAGCAGCCTCACAGGGGGCCGGTATGGCTACACCTTC. Amino acid sequence: CASSLTGGRYGYTF. This sequence joins TRBV3-1 (or the pseudogene TRBV3-2) and TRBJ1-2; TRBD1 agrees at 9 bases. J was trimmed by 5 bases and V by 4 bases; bases with no gene match: 5. The CDR3 length is 14 residues. From germline, CDR1 is LGHDT and CDR2 YNNKEL (reference sequence).

The chain carries TRBV3-1 (or the pseudogene TRBV3-2) and TRBJ1-1; D not certain. Germline V gene lookup returns CDR1 LGHDT and CDR2 YNNKEL (reference sequence). This CDR3 spans 13 amino acids. V lost 1 base, J lost 4 bases, and 7 bases lay in between. The CDR3 reads CASSQGRGTEAFF. Written as DNA, the CDR3 is TGTGCCAGCAGCCAAGGACGGGGCACTGAAGCTTTCTTT.

This clone was counted a few times. This rearrangement joins TRBV5-1 to TRBJ2-7; D may be TRBD2 (6 bases). V lost 3 bases, J lost 0 bases, and 16 bases lay in between. There are 16 residues in the CDR3. Germline V gene sequence: CDR1 SGHRS, CDR2 YFSETQ. The CDR3 coding sequence is TGCGCCAGCAGCTCATTACCGGGGGACGGCTCCTACGAGCAGTACTTC. This gives the protein CASSSLPGDGSYEQYF.

The chain links TRBV7-2 to TRBJ1-5; maybe TRBD1 (5 bases). CDR1 is SGHTA, CDR2 FQGNSA, per germline. This CDR3 has 15 residues. V dropped 6 bases and J dropped 3 bases, with 15 bases sitting between them. The CDR3 region has the DNA TGTGCCAGCAGTCCAAGACAGAGTACCAATCAGCCCCAGCATTTT. Its translation: CASSPRQSTNQPQHF.

The chain couples TRBV30 to TRBJ2-2; 7 positions agree with TRBD1. Germline V gives CDR1 GTSNPN, CDR2 SVGIG (reference sequence). This CDR3 is 14 amino acids long. Trimming cost V 0 bases and J 5 bases; bases outside gene matches: 3. The CDR3 region has the DNA TGTGCCTGGAGTGTAAGGGGGCGGACCGGGGAGCTGTTTTTT. It yields the protein CAWSVRGRTGELFF.

This sequence joins TRBV14 and TRBJ2-3; TRBD2 matches 12 bases. This CDR3 region has 17 residues. Germline V gene sequence: CDR1 SGHDN, CDR2 FVKESK. V trimming: 1 base; J trimming: 4 bases; junction bases outside the gene matches: 6. This CDR3 is CASSQGRTSGAADTQYF. For the CDR3, the DNA is TGTGCCAGCAGCCAAGGCCGGACTAGCGGGGCCGCAGATACGCAGTATTTT.

The V call is TRBV11-3, the J call TRBJ1-3, with a tentative D call TRBD1 (6 bases). V lost 5 bases and J 4 bases, leaving 15 bases between the germline ends. Looked up from germline, CDR1 is SGHNT and CDR2 is YENEEA. The CDR3 runs 15 residues. The CDR3 region is CASSISTGGGNTIYF. The CDR3 DNA sequence: TGTGCCAGCAGCATCTCGACAGGCGGAGGAAACACCATATATTTT.